Listed here are 29 T cell receptor beta chains from one sample, sequenced in a study of blood T cell repertoires in COVID-19. Sequenced by immunoSEQ multiplex PCR; TCRdb stores in-frame clones only, minus some. Among about 230,000 clones listed, approximately 84% were seen once. What was sequenced was peripheral blood. These receptors were obtained from a man in his forties with acute or convalescent COVID-19.

V usage is TRBV2 and J usage is TRBJ2-7; the match to TRBD1 covers 9 bases. Germline loops: CDR1 SNHLY, CDR2 FYNNEI. The CDR3 has 15 residues. Germline trimming cut 6 bases from V and 0 bases from J; bases unmatched to any gene: 6. The CDR3 DNA sequence: TGTGCCAGCAGGGGGGGACAGGGAAACTCCTACGAGCAGTACTTC. This encodes CASRGGQGNSYEQYF. Full variable domain (rest looked up from reference TRBV2 and TRBJ2-7): EPEVTQTPSHQVTQMGQEVILRCVPISNHLYFYWYRQILGQKVEFLVSFYNNEISEKSEIFDDQFSVERPDGSNFTLKIRSTKLEDSAMYFCASRGGQGNSYEQYFGPGTRLTVT.

The genes are TRBV15 and TRBJ2-5; 9 positions agree with TRBD1. In germline, CDR1 is LNHNV, CDR2 YYDKDF (reference sequence). V was clipped by 3 bases and J by 1 base; unmatched bases: 3. There are 15 residues in the CDR3. Here the CDR3 DNA reads TGTGCCACCAGCAGGGGGGGACAGGGCCAAGAGACCCAGTACTTC. Its translation is CATSRGGQGQETQYF.

This chain connects TRBV5-1 to TRBJ1-2, with 7 bases identical to TRBD1. Unmatched junction bases numbered 6, after V lost 3 bases and J lost 4 bases. This CDR3 comprises 14 residues. Looked up from germline, CDR1 is SGHRS and CDR2 is YFSETQ. CDR3 DNA: TGCGCCAGCAGCTCGGGACAGACGTCCTATGGCTACACCTTC. Its translation is CASSSGQTSYGYTF. Complete variable domain (other parts from reference TRBV5-1 and TRBJ1-2): KAGVTQTPRYLIKTRGQQVTLSCSPISGHRSVSWYQQTPGQGLQFLFEYFSETQRNKGNFPGRFSGRQFSNSRSEMNVSTLELGDSALYLCASSSGQTSYGYTFGSGTRLTVV.

This chain joins TRBV4-3 and TRBJ1-2; TRBD1 is a possible D gene (5 bases). In germline, CDR1 is LGHNA, CDR2 YSLEER. The CDR3 consists of 18 residues. Trimming took off 0 bases at V and 0 bases at J, with 17 bases between the two ends. The CDR3 sequence is CASSQDGQGLIPNYGYTF. The CDR3 DNA reads TGCGCCAGCAGCCAAGATGGGCAGGGTTTGATCCCTAACTATGGCTACACCTTC.

V gene TRBV9 combines with J gene TRBJ2-3, with D possibly being TRBD2 (5 bases). The length of the CDR3 is 14 residues. Trimming cost V 4 bases and J 0 bases, with 9 bases left between them. Germline assignment: CDR1 SGDLS and CDR2 YYNGEE. CDR3 bases: TGTGCCAGCAGCAGGAGGAGTAGCACAGATACGCAGTATTTT. As protein: CASSRRSSTDTQYF.

The V call is TRBV7-8, the J call TRBJ1-4; 7 bases are a match to TRBD1. This CDR3 is 15 amino acids long. Germline CDR1 and CDR2: SGHVS and FQNEAQ. V lost 5 bases and J lost 8; bases outside the gene matches: 11. Written as DNA, the CDR3 is TGTGCCAGCAGCCCCGTAGACAGGGTTCGGGAAAAACTGTTTTTT. This translates into CASSPVDRVREKLFF. The whole variable domain, filled in from reference TRBV7-8 and TRBJ1-4, reads GAGVSQSPRYKVAKRGQDVALRCDPISGHVSLFWYQQALGQGPEFLTYFQNEAQLDKSGLPSDRFFAERPEGSVSTLKIQRTQQEDSAVYLCASSPVDRVREKLFFGSGTQLSVL.

The chain has TRBV2 and TRBJ1-5, with D perhaps matching TRBD1 (6 bases). Germline CDR1 is SNHLY and CDR2 is FYNNEI. The CDR3 has 13 amino acids. Trimming removed 7 bases from V and 9 bases from J, with 16 bases in between. The CDR3 DNA sequence: TGTGCCAGCACTGGACAGCTTTACGGGCCCCAGCATTTT. Translated: CASTGQLYGPQHF.

The J gene is TRBJ2-5, the V gene TRBV2; a weak D match, TRBD1 (6 bases). CDR1 is SNHLY, CDR2 FYNNEI, per germline. V was shortened by 5 bases and J by 2 bases, with 18 bases between the two germline ends. This CDR3 spans 16 amino acids. As DNA, the CDR3 is TGTGCCAGCAGTCCGATACAGGGTAGTTGGCAAGAGACCCAGTACTTC. Translation: CASSPIQGSWQETQYF.

This sequence joins TRBV5-4 and TRBJ2-5; no clear D. The V end lost 4 bases, the J end lost 5 bases, and 12 bases lay between the germline ends. Germline V CDR1 and CDR2: SGHNT, YYREEE (reference sequence). The CDR3 loop spans 13 amino acids. CDR3 sequence: CASSDDIVETQYF. For the CDR3, the DNA is TGTGCCAGCAGCGATGACATTGTGGAGACCCAGTACTTC. Full variable domain (remainder filled in from reference TRBV5-4 and TRBJ2-5): ETGVTQSPTHLIKTRGQQVTLRCSSQSGHNTVSWYQQALGQGPQFIFQYYREEENGRGNFPPRFSGLQFPNYSSELNVNALELDDSALYLCASSDDIVETQYFGPGTRLLVL.

V gene TRBV27 combines with J gene TRBJ2-3, with D perhaps matching TRBD1 (5 bases). V gave up 6 bases and J gave up 5 bases, with 15 bases separating them. Germline V gives CDR1 MNHEY, CDR2 SMNVEV (reference sequence). The CDR3 consists of 14 residues. CDR3 bases: TGTGCCAGCAGAGGGGCGCAGTCAATAGATACGCAGTATTTT. The encoded protein is CASRGAQSIDTQYF.

Note on this clone: A read error may produce the germline difference seen at one junction end. The chain carries TRBV29-1 and TRBJ1-2; D gene uncertain. This CDR3 is built from 12 residues. CDR1 and CDR2 (germline): SQVTM, ANQGSEA. CDR3 DNA sequence: TGCAGCGTGGAAGGGCCACCTTATAGCTACACCTTC. Translating gives CSVEGPPYSYTF.

The table lists this clone with a few counts. The chain recombines TRBV9 with TRBJ1-2; possibly TRBD1 for D (5 bases). V lost 4 bases and J 3 bases, leaving 19 bases between the germline ends. Germline CDR1 SGDLS, CDR2 YYNGEE. The CDR3 extends over 16 amino acids. CDR3: CASSPSAGRVDYGYTF. The DNA of the CDR3 is TGTGCCAGCAGCCCTTCGGCAGGGAGGGTGGACTATGGCTACACCTTC.

This chain joins TRBV27 and TRBJ1-1; D not certain. There are 13 residues in the CDR3. With 4 bases removed from V and 1 base from J, the gap between germline ends came to 7 bases. Germline lookup yields CDR1 MNHEY and CDR2 SMNVEV (reference sequence). The CDR3, as DNA: TGTGCCAGCAGTTGGAGAGGGAACACTGAAGCTTTCTTT. Protein sequence: CASSWRGNTEAFF.

This rearrangement joins TRBV6-5 to TRBJ1-1; D is possibly TRBD1 (5 bases). Germline V gene sequence: CDR1 MNHEY, CDR2 SVGAGI. Trimming shortened V by 6 bases and J by 5 bases, and 16 bases separated the two germline ends. The CDR3 totals 14 residues. The CDR3 is CASSFEKGRTEAFF. In DNA, the CDR3 is TGTGCCAGCAGCTTTGAAAAGGGGAGGACTGAAGCTTTCTTT.

This rearrangement joins TRBV19 to TRBJ2-5; 10 nucleotides agree with TRBD2. In germline, CDR1 is LNHDA, CDR2 SQIVND (reference sequence). CDR3 length equals 15 residues. Losses at the gene ends were 5 bases for V and 5 bases for J; bases not matched to a gene: 8. The CDR3 here is CASSPPLAGVETQYF. CDR3 nucleotides: TGTGCCAGTAGTCCCCCGCTAGCGGGGGTTGAGACCCAGTACTTC.

The CDR3 here is CASSQTGVSPLHF. The CDR3 bases are TGTGCCAGCAGCCAAACAGGGGTCTCACCCCTCCACTTT. The chain employs TRBV6-2 or TRBV6-3 and TRBJ1-6; 7 nucleotides line up with TRBD1. The junction had 6 bases not matched to a gene; V was cut back by 6 bases and J by 10 bases. The CDR3 loop spans 13 amino acids. Germline V gene data show CDR1 as MNHEY and CDR2 as SVGEGT.

This clone was detected only a few times. The chain carries TRBV5-1 and TRBJ1-1; D perhaps matches TRBD1 (5 bases). The CDR3 loop spans 14 amino acids. Between the trimmed V and J ends, which lost 3 bases and 4 bases, there was a span of 13 bases. CDR1 is SGHRS and CDR2 is YFSETQ in the germline V gene. The CDR3 is CASSWTQGSTEAFF. For the CDR3, the DNA is TGCGCCAGCAGCTGGACGCAGGGAAGCACTGAAGCTTTCTTT. Full variable domain (missing parts from reference TRBV5-1 and TRBJ1-1): KAGVTQTPRYLIKTRGQQVTLSCSPISGHRSVSWYQQTPGQGLQFLFEYFSETQRNKGNFPGRFSGRQFSNSRSEMNVSTLELGDSALYLCASSWTQGSTEAFFGQGTRLTVV.

This sequence joins TRBV6-5 and TRBJ1-1; no reliable D call. Trimming cost V 0 bases and J 4 bases, with 9 bases left between them. Germline V gene data show CDR1 as MNHEY and CDR2 as SVGAGI. CDR3 length: 14 amino acids. CDR3: CASSYSRGLTEAFF. The DNA for the CDR3 is TGTGCCAGCAGTTACTCGAGAGGACTCACTGAAGCTTTCTTT.

In this sample, this clone turned up a few times. The chain carries TRBV27 and TRBJ1-5; weak D call: TRBD1 (6 bases). Trimming left V 3 bases short and J 2 bases short, with 8 bases between. Germline loops: CDR1 MNHEY, CDR2 SMNVEV (reference sequence). The CDR3 has 14 residues. For the CDR3, the DNA is TGTGCCAGCAGTTTCAGGGGTGGCAATCAGCCCCAGCATTTT. Translated: CASSFRGGNQPQHF.

The chain combines TRBV11-2 with TRBJ1-5; D not resolved. Deletions cut 3 bases from V and 5 bases from J, with 8 bases between. This CDR3 region has 13 residues. Germline loops: CDR1 SGHAT, CDR2 FQNNGV. The CDR3: CASSFSGDQPQHF. The CDR3 nucleotides are TGTGCCAGCAGCTTTTCTGGAGATCAGCCCCAGCATTTT.

The chain links TRBV27 to TRBJ1-4; D remains ambiguous. CDR3 length: 14 residues. Between the trimmed V and J ends, which lost 6 bases and 3 bases, there was a span of 11 bases. Germline V lookup: CDR1 MNHEY, CDR2 SMNVEV (reference sequence). The CDR3 is CASRGAPANEKLFF. The DNA for the CDR3 is TGTGCCAGCAGGGGCGCGCCCGCTAATGAAAAACTGTTTTTT. Together with reference TRBV27 and TRBJ1-4, the CDR3 gives the full variable domain: EAQVTQNPRYLITVTGKKLTVTCSQNMNHEYMSWYRQDPGLGLRQIYYSMNVEVTDKGDVPEGYKVSRKEKRNFPLILESPSPNQTSLYFCASRGAPANEKLFFGSGTQLSVL.

CDR3 nucleotides: TGTGCCATCAGTCCCTCAGGGATTGAAGCTTTCTTT. Translation gives CAISPSGIEAFF. V and J are TRBV10-3 and TRBJ1-1; weak D call: TRBD1 (5 bases). Germline CDR1 ENHRY, CDR2 SYGVKD. The CDR3 loop spans 12 amino acids. Trimming left V 5 bases short and J 7 bases short, with 11 bases between.

The chain combines TRBV9 with TRBJ1-1; 9 bases line up with TRBD1. The CDR3 sequence is 16 residues long. Germline CDR1 is SGDLS and CDR2 is YYNGEE. The V segment lost 3 bases and the J segment 1 base; nucleotides outside the gene matches: 7. The CDR3 region is CASSGGQGLGNTEAFF. The CDR3 nucleotides read TGTGCCAGCAGCGGCGGACAGGGGTTGGGGAACACTGAAGCTTTCTTT.

CDR3 DNA sequence: TGCGCCAGCAGGCCGGGACAGGCTTCCTACGAGCAGTACTTC. This encodes CASRPGQASYEQYF. V is TRBV5-1 and J is TRBJ2-7; TRBD1 matches at 8 bases. Germline loops: CDR1 SGHRS, CDR2 YFSETQ. CDR3 length equals 14 residues. V was clipped by 5 bases and J by 1 base; unmatched bases: 5.

The rearrangement uses TRBV19 and TRBJ1-5, with TRBD1 matching over 9 bases. Germline V gene lookup returns CDR1 LNHDA and CDR2 SQIVND (reference sequence). Trimming cost V 6 bases and J 6 bases; bases outside gene matches: 6. The CDR3 extends over 14 amino acids. The CDR3 region has the DNA TGTGCCAGTAGCGGGACAGGGTCGGGTCAGCCCCAGCATTTT. Translating it yields CASSGTGSGQPQHF.

The chain is built from TRBV5-1 and TRBJ2-1; maybe TRBD1 (6 bases). The CDR3 runs to 16 residues. The germline V gene has CDR1 SGHRS and CDR2 YFSETQ. The V gene lost 3 bases and the J gene lost 0 bases, with 13 bases spanning the gap. CDR3 DNA: TGCGCCAGCAGCTATGGACAGCCTAGCTCCTACAATGAGCAGTTCTTC. Amino acids: CASSYGQPSSYNEQFF.

V usage is TRBV5-1 and J usage is TRBJ2-3; 11 nucleotides line up with TRBD1. The CDR3 sequence is 15 residues long. Losses at the gene ends were 4 bases for V and 1 base for J; bases not matched to a gene: 2. Germline V gene sequence: CDR1 SGHRS, CDR2 YFSETQ. The CDR3 sequence is CASSKGQGGTDTQYF. Written as DNA, the CDR3 is TGCGCCAGCAGCAAGGGACAGGGGGGCACAGATACGCAGTATTTT.

The V gene is TRBV6-4, the J gene TRBJ2-3; D possibly corresponds to TRBD2 (6 bases). Germline V CDR1 and CDR2: MRHNA, SNTAGT. Trimming pared 2 bases from V and 9 bases from J, leaving 15 bases between. This CDR3 has 14 residues. CDR3 loop: CASSDELGLGTQYF. The CDR3 DNA sequence: TGTGCCAGCAGTGACGAACTGGGACTGGGAACGCAGTATTTT.

The gene calls are TRBV29-1 and TRBJ2-7; 12 bases are a match to TRBD1. Germline values: CDR1 SQVTM, CDR2 ANQGSEA. V gave up 5 bases and J gave up 3 bases; unmatched junction bases: 11. This CDR3 has 16 residues. The CDR3 DNA reads TGCAGCGTTCAAATGGGGACAGGGGGCCGTGTCTACGAGCAGTACTTC. It specifies CSVQMGTGGRVYEQYF.